Listed below are T cell receptor beta chains from one sample, sequenced in a study of blood T cell repertoires in COVID-19. Profiled with immunoSEQ multiplex PCR; TCRdb holds only in-frame clones, not every one. In the table there are 200,000 to 250,000 clones, less than 85% of which are singletons. The sample consisted of peripheral blood. The receptors come from a woman in her 70s with active or convalescent COVID-19. The CDR3 runs from the conserved cysteine through the conserved F or W. A D gene is named only where the DNA matches it firmly. Where a row states a size, it is once, few, many or the class of an expanded clone; other rows omit it.

d_call | clone_size | j_call | v_call | cdr3_nt | cdr3_aa
TRBD1 | . | TRBJ1-5 | TRBV20-1 | TGCAGTGCTAGTAGGCAGGGGACAGGGGGTGGACAGCCCCAGCATTTT | CSASRQGTGGGQPQHF
TRBD2 | . | TRBJ2-4 | TRBV4-3 | TGCGCCAGCAGCCAAGCAGTAGCGGGGACGGCCAAAAACATTCAGTACTTC | CASSQAVAGTAKNIQYF
. | . | TRBJ2-7 | TRBV18 | TGTGCCAGCTCACCAGTCAGGAACTACGAGCAGTACTTC | CASSPVRNYEQYF
TRBD2 | . | TRBJ2-3 | TRBV27 | TGTGCCAGCAGTTTATCGCGGGGACTAGCGGGAACCTTTACCGATACGCAGTATTTT | CASSLSRGLAGTFTDTQYF
. | . | TRBJ1-4 | TRBV7-9 | TGTGCCAGCAGCGCGTCAACGGCAACTAATGAAAAACTGTTTTTT | CASSASTATNEKLFF
TRBD1 | . | TRBJ2-7 | TRBV28 | TGTGCCAGCAGTTTTTCGCCCCAGGGGGTGTCCTACGAGCAGTACTTC | CASSFSPQGVSYEQYF
. | once | TRBJ2-7 | TRBV21-1 | TGTGCCAGCAGCAAAGTTCGCTTCGCGGCCTACGAGCAGTACTTC | CASSKVRFAAYEQYF
. | . | TRBJ1-2 | TRBV3-1/TRBV3-2 | TGTGCCAGCAGCCAATCGGGACACCCCTATGGCTACACCTTC | CASSQSGHPYGYTF
. | . | TRBJ2-2 | TRBV27 | TGTGCCAGCAGTTTACGTTCCGGGGAGCTGTTTTTT | CASSLRSGELFF
. | once | TRBJ2-7 | TRBV10-2 | TGCACCAGCAATGGACAGCCGAATACGGCGCAGTACTTC | CTSNGQPNTAQYF
. | . | TRBJ2-5 | TRBV28 | TGTGCCAGCAGAATCGAGGCAGGGTTACAAGAGACCCAGTACTTC | CASRIEAGLQETQYF
. | . | TRBJ2-1 | TRBV10-3 | TGTGCCATCAGTGAGACCTCCAACGGTGAGCAGTTCTTC | CAISETSNGEQFF
TRBD2 | . | TRBJ2-3 | TRBV10-3 | TGTGCCACCCGTGCTGGTACTAGCGGAGCACCTAGCACAGATACGCAGTATTTT | CATRAGTSGAPSTDTQYF
TRBD1 | few | TRBJ1-5 | TRBV7-2 | TGTGCCAGCACCCAGCTAGGGGGCGAGCAGCCCCAGCATTTT | CASTQLGGEQPQHF
TRBD1 | once | TRBJ2-1 | TRBV6-1 | TGTGCCAGCAGTGTGCTACCCGGGGGACAGGGGCAGGGTGAGCAGTTCTTC | CASSVLPGGQGQGEQFF
. | . | TRBJ1-2 | TRBV12-5 | TGTGCTAGTGGTCAGGGAGGCTACGGTGGCTACACCTTC | CASGQGGYGGYTF
. | . | TRBJ2-3 | TRBV7-3 | TGTGCCAGCAGCCCCCACAATACGGATACGCAGTATTTT | CASSPHNTDTQYF
TRBD2 | . | TRBJ2-1 | TRBV7-8 | TGTGCCAGCAGCTTAGCGAGGCTAGCGGGAGGAGGGGAGCAGTTCTTC | CASSLARLAGGGEQFF
TRBD2 | . | TRBJ2-2 | TRBV4-2 | TGTGCCAGCAGCCCTTCGGGACTAGCAGTTACCGGGGAGCTGTTTTTT | CASSPSGLAVTGELFF
. | few | TRBJ2-7 | TRBV11-3 | TGTGCCAGCAGCTTAGGATCCGGGAGCTACGAGCAGTACTTC | CASSLGSGSYEQYF
. | . | TRBJ1-6 | TRBV4-2 | TGTGCCAGCAGCCAGGTGCGGGGGAGTGCCTCACCCCTCCACTTT | CASSQVRGSASPLHF
TRBD2 | . | TRBJ2-3 | TRBV3-1/TRBV3-2 | TGTGCCAGCAGCCAAGGAGTGGCTAGCGGGCAAGATACGCAGTATTTT | CASSQGVASGQDTQYF
TRBD1 | . | TRBJ1-2 | TRBV28 | TGTGCCAGCAACCTAGACAGGGGAGACTATGGCTACACCTTC | CASNLDRGDYGYTF
. | . | TRBJ1-1 | TRBV5-1 | TGCGCCAGCACCCATAACACAGGGACTTTCTTT | CASTHNTGTFF
. | . | TRBJ2-1 | TRBV18 | TGTGCCAGCTCACCACCACCAGGGGCTTCCAATGAGCAGTTCTTC | CASSPPPGASNEQFF
TRBD2 | . | TRBJ2-7 | TRBV6-5 | TGTGCCAGCAGTTACCGCGGGAGTGTCAACGAGCAGTACTTC | CASSYRGSVNEQYF
TRBD1 | . | TRBJ2-7 | TRBV5-1 | TGCGCCAGCAGCTTGGAGGGACAGGGATTCCGCGAGCAGTACTTC | CASSLEGQGFREQYF
. | . | TRBJ2-6 | TRBV7-3 | TGTGCCAGCAGCTTAACAGGGGGCTCTGGGGCCAACGTCCTGACTTTC | CASSLTGGSGANVLTF
. | few | TRBJ2-1 | TRBV5-4 | TGTGCCAGCAGCCCTCAACTAGCTTGGGAACCCAATGAGCAGTTCTTC | CASSPQLAWEPNEQFF
. | . | TRBJ2-1 | TRBV6-5 | TGTGCCAGCAGATCTAGCCACGACTCCTACAATGAGCAGTTCTTC | CASRSSHDSYNEQFF
. | . | TRBJ2-5 | TRBV7-6 | TGTGCCAGCAGCACTGCCCCCCAAGAGACCCAGTACTTC | CASSTAPQETQYF
TRBD1 | few | TRBJ1-2 | TRBV7-9 | TGTGCCAGCAGCCGGGACAGGCTTAACTATGGCTACACCTTC | CASSRDRLNYGYTF
. | once | TRBJ2-1 | TRBV28 | TGTGCCAGCAGACCCCCGGGACACTACAATGAGCAGTTCTTC | CASRPPGHYNEQFF
. | . | TRBJ1-2 | TRBV5-1 | TGCGCCAGCAGCTTGACATTACAGGGACCTTATGGCTACACCTTC | CASSLTLQGPYGYTF
. | . | TRBJ2-7 | TRBV6-5 | TGTGCCAGCAGCCCCTGGGACTTGCGCGTTAGCGAGCAGTACTTC | CASSPWDLRVSEQYF
TRBD1 | . | TRBJ2-5 | TRBV9 | TGTGCCAGCAGCGTGGGGACAGACCAAGAGACCCAGTACTTC | CASSVGTDQETQYF
TRBD1 | . | TRBJ1-2 | TRBV5-1 | TGCGCCAGCAGCTGGGGGACAGGTCGGAACGGCTACACCTTC | CASSWGTGRNGYTF
. | few | TRBJ1-2 | TRBV4-2 | TGTGCCAGCAGCCAATACCAGGGTGTGGAGGGCTACACCTTC | CASSQYQGVEGYTF
TRBD1 | . | TRBJ2-5 | TRBV15 | TGTGCCACCAGCAGAAGTCGGACAGGGGGGGACGAGACCCAGTACTTC | CATSRSRTGGDETQYF
. | . | TRBJ2-6 | TRBV5-6 | TGTGCCAGCAGCTTCTCCGCGGGGGCCAACGTCCTGACTTTC | CASSFSAGANVLTF
TRBD1 | few | TRBJ1-1 | TRBV30 | TGTGCCAGCCATACAGGGGGCACCACTGAAGCTTTCTTT | CASHTGGTTEAFF
. | . | TRBJ2-3 | TRBV6-5 | TGTGCCAGCAGTTACCTTCGGGGTTTCACAGATACGCAGTATTTT | CASSYLRGFTDTQYF
. | . | TRBJ2-5 | TRBV15 | TGTGCCACCAGCAGAGATAACCCAGGGGCTGGCGAGACCCAGTACTTC | CATSRDNPGAGETQYF
TRBD1 | . | TRBJ2-5 | TRBV6-1 | TGTGCCAGCAGTGAAGACTACAGGGGGCATGAGACCCAGTACTTC | CASSEDYRGHETQYF
. | . | TRBJ1-6 | TRBV14 | TGTGCCAGCAGCCAATGGACGGGAAATTCACCCCTCCACTTT | CASSQWTGNSPLHF
. | . | TRBJ1-1 | TRBV27 | TGTGCCAGCAGATATCAGGGGAGCACTGAAGCTTTCTTT | CASRYQGSTEAFF
TRBD1 | . | TRBJ2-7 | TRBV19 | TGTGCCAGTAGTACTACCGGGACAGGGACCGAGCAGTACTTC | CASSTTGTGTEQYF
TRBD1 | . | TRBJ1-2 | TRBV15 | TGTGCCACCAGCAGAGTACCGGGACAGGGGCACTATGGCTACACCTTC | CATSRVPGQGHYGYTF
. | . | TRBJ1-3 | TRBV3-1/TRBV3-2 | TGTGCCAGCAGCCAAGTATTGGGGAGCTACAGAGCTGGAAACACCATATATTTT | CASSQVLGSYRAGNTIYF
TRBD2 | . | TRBJ2-5 | TRBV5-1 | TGCGCCAGCACCTTAGCGGGGGGACCCGAAGAGACCCAGTACTTC | CASTLAGGPEETQYF
TRBD1 | . | TRBJ2-7 | TRBV2 | TGTGCCAGCAGTATATTACAGGGGGAGGCCTACGAGCAGTACTTC | CASSILQGEAYEQYF
. | . | TRBJ1-1 | TRBV5-6 | TGTGCCAGCAGCTTGCGAGGAATCAACACTGAAGCTTTCTTT | CASSLRGINTEAFF